The 30 T cell receptor beta chains given below trace back to one sample, sequenced in a study of PD-L1 blockade in urothelial cancer. Time point denoted: pretreatment peripheral blood. Clones were read by immunoSEQ multiplex PCR, and TCRdb kept only the in-frame ones, dropping some. The sample records some 71,000 clones, 85% being singletons. Sequencing was performed on PBMCs, taken around atezolizumab (anti-PD-L1) treatment. These receptors all come from a man aged 40-55 years with urothelial cancer.

This chain joins TRBV7-8 and TRBJ2-7, with TRBD2 identical over 11 bases. CDR3 length equals 16 residues. The J segment lost 1 base and the V segment lost 5 bases, leaving 7 bases of the junction unmatched. Germline V gene sequence: CDR1 SGHVS, CDR2 FQNEAQ. CDR3 nucleotides: TGTGCCAGCAGCGCCCGAACTAGCGGGAGTTCCTACGAGCAGTACTTC. This codes for CASSARTSGSSYEQYF.

The chain recombines TRBV7-3 with TRBJ2-3, with 10 bases identical to TRBD2. Germline V lookup: CDR1 SGHTA, CDR2 FQGTGA. With V trimmed by 4 bases and J by 6 bases, 10 bases remained unmatched. The CDR3 runs 16 residues. The CDR3 loop is CASSSPAAGGSDTQYF. In DNA, the CDR3 is TGTGCCAGCAGCTCCCCGGCAGCGGGAGGGTCGGATACGCAGTATTTT.

J is TRBJ1-4 and V is TRBV2; 10 positions agree with TRBD1. Germline V lookup: CDR1 SNHLY, CDR2 FYNNEI. The CDR3 spans 15 residues. V trimming: 5 bases; J trimming: 3 bases; junction bases outside the gene matches: 3. CDR3 amino acids: CASSRDRGPNEKLFF. The CDR3 nucleotides are TGTGCCAGCAGTAGGGACAGGGGACCTAATGAAAAACTGTTTTTT.

The V gene is TRBV9, the J gene TRBJ2-2, with D uncertain. CDR1 and CDR2 from the germline V gene are SGDLS and YYNGEE. This CDR3 region has 14 residues. V lost 3 bases to trimming and J lost 3 bases, with 9 bases between them. CDR3 loop: CASSASQDTGELFF. The CDR3 DNA is TGTGCCAGCAGCGCGAGTCAGGACACCGGGGAGCTGTTTTTT.

This sequence joins TRBV5-1 and TRBJ2-7; 10 nucleotides agree with TRBD2. The CDR3 sequence is 15 residues long. With V trimmed by 5 bases and J by 0 bases, 5 bases remained unmatched. CDR1 is SGHRS, CDR2 YFSETQ, per germline. CDR3 nucleotide sequence: TGCGCCAGCAGACAGGGACTAGCGAGCTCCTACGAGCAGTACTTC. This sequence encodes CASRQGLASSYEQYF.

The V call is TRBV30, the J call TRBJ1-2; 7 bases map to TRBD1. The length of the CDR3 is 14 residues. From germline, CDR1 is GTSNPN and CDR2 SVGIG (reference sequence). Trimming took 5 bases from V and 8 from J; bases not matched to a gene: 14. CDR3 nucleotide sequence: TGTGCCTGGGTGGCGGGACAGAGCCTGCGGGGCTACACCTTC. Translating gives CAWVAGQSLRGYTF.

This rearrangement joins TRBV7-9 to TRBJ2-1, with D possibly matching TRBD1 (6 bases). CDR1 SEHNR and CDR2 FQNEAQ come from the germline V gene (reference sequence). Trimming stripped 4 bases from V and 2 bases from J, with 18 bases between. The CDR3 has 17 amino acids. CDR3 sequence: CASSSRTPGVTYNEQFF. In nucleotides, the CDR3 is TGTGCCAGCAGCTCCAGAACCCCAGGGGTCACCTACAATGAGCAGTTCTTC. The full variable domain, with the rest looked up from reference TRBV7-9 and TRBJ2-1, is DTGVSQNPRHKITKRGQNVTFRCDPISEHNRLYWYRQTLGQGPEFLTYFQNEAQLEKSRLLSDRFSAERPKGSFSTLEIQRTEQGDSAMYLCASSSRTPGVTYNEQFFGPGTRLTVL.

The chain carries TRBV28 and TRBJ2-7; 7 positions agree with TRBD1. CDR1 and CDR2 from the germline V gene are MDHEN and SYDVKM. The CDR3 covers 14 residues. The J segment lost 4 bases and the V segment lost 5 bases, leaving 8 bases of the junction unmatched. The CDR3 DNA reads TGTGCCAGCAGTCTAACAGGGGCGTTGTACGAGCAGTACTTC. It yields the protein CASSLTGALYEQYF.

Many counts were recorded for this clone. The gene calls are TRBV7-9 and TRBJ1-2, with D possibly matching TRBD1 (6 bases). Germline CDR1 reads SEHNR; CDR2 reads FQNEAQ (reference sequence). This CDR3 comprises 18 residues. Trimming cost V 5 bases and J 0 bases, with 22 bases left between them. The CDR3 sequence: CASSRGGGSSFSNYGYTF. The DNA for the CDR3 is TGTGCCAGCAGCAGGGGGGGCGGGTCCTCATTTTCTAACTATGGCTACACCTTC.

V gene TRBV28 combines with J gene TRBJ1-2; D is possibly TRBD1 (5 bases). V was trimmed by 8 bases and J by 8 bases, leaving 24 bases between them. Germline V CDR1 and CDR2: MDHEN, SYDVKM. The CDR3 covers 15 residues. The CDR3 DNA reads as TGTGCCAGCTTGGGTGGAGGGGAAAGGGCTGGGGGCTACACCTTC. Translation: CASLGGGERAGGYTF.

CDR3 amino acids: CASSLLTNRAYEQYF. The DNA for the CDR3 is TGTGCCAGCAGTTTATTGACGAACAGGGCCTACGAGCAGTACTTC. The J gene is TRBJ2-7, the V gene TRBV28, with a weak D call TRBD1 (6 bases). Germline-derived CDR1 and CDR2 are MDHEN and SYDVKM. Trimming left V 1 base short and J 2 bases short, with 12 bases between. This CDR3 spans 15 amino acids.

The chain uses TRBV28 and TRBJ2-7, with D perhaps matching TRBD2 (6 bases). Trimming left V 6 bases short and J 1 base short, with 13 bases between. The CDR3 length is 14 residues. Germline CDR1 MDHEN, CDR2 SYDVKM. The DNA for the CDR3 is TGTGCCAGCAGAGGACGGGGGTTTTCCTACGAGCAGTACTTC. Protein sequence: CASRGRGFSYEQYF. Full variable domain (rest looked up from reference TRBV28 and TRBJ2-7): DVKVTQSSRYLVKRTGEKVFLECVQDMDHENMFWYRQDPGLGLRLIYFSYDVKMKEKGDIPEGYSVSREKKERFSLILESASTNQTSMYLCASRGRGFSYEQYFGPGTRLTVT.

V gene TRBV5-1 combines with J gene TRBJ1-2; TRBD1 aligns across 8 bases. This CDR3 is 16 amino acids long. Germline-derived CDR1 and CDR2 are SGHRS and YFSETQ. V was pared by 0 bases and J by 8 bases, with 12 bases of the junction left unmatched. The chain's CDR3 is CASSLERDRSLSGYTF. CDR3 nucleotide sequence: TGCGCCAGCAGCTTGGAACGGGACAGGAGCCTTTCAGGCTACACCTTC. Full variable domain (rest looked up from reference TRBV5-1 and TRBJ1-2): KAGVTQTPRYLIKTRGQQVTLSCSPISGHRSVSWYQQTPGQGLQFLFEYFSETQRNKGNFPGRFSGRQFSNSRSEMNVSTLELGDSALYLCASSLERDRSLSGYTFGSGTRLTVV.

The chain is built from TRBV19 and TRBJ2-3; the D gene is possibly TRBD1 (5 bases). V dropped 10 bases and J dropped 2 bases, with 13 bases sitting between them. This CDR3 region has 13 residues. The germline V gene has CDR1 LNHDA and CDR2 SQIVND (reference sequence). This CDR3 reads CATATETTDTQYF. In nucleotides, the CDR3 is TGTGCCACCGCGACAGAAACCACAGATACGCAGTATTTT.

The chain uses TRBV11-2 and TRBJ2-2; 9 positions agree with TRBD2. The CDR3 sequence is 15 residues long. The junction had 8 bases not matched to a gene; V was cut back by 10 bases and J by 2 bases. Germline V gene data show CDR1 as SGHAT and CDR2 as FQNNGV. DNA of the CDR3: TGTGCCACCGCGGGGGGGGGTTTCAACACCGGGGAGCTGTTTTTT. Translation: CATAGGGFNTGELFF.

The V and J genes are TRBV5-1 and TRBJ2-1, with D maybe TRBD1 (6 bases). Germline assignment: CDR1 SGHRS and CDR2 YFSETQ. Trimming shortened V by 6 bases and J by 0 bases, and 10 bases separated the two germline ends. This CDR3 has 14 amino acids. The CDR3 reads CASTSTGSYNEQFF. The CDR3 DNA is TGCGCCAGCACCTCGACAGGCTCCTACAATGAGCAGTTCTTC.

The V gene is TRBV28, the J gene TRBJ1-2; 11 nucleotides line up with TRBD1. Looked up from germline, CDR1 is MDHEN and CDR2 is SYDVKM. The CDR3 spans 16 residues. With V trimmed by 8 bases and J by 5 bases, 13 bases remained unmatched. CDR3 sequence: CASEGGPGTGGYGYTF. The DNA for the CDR3 is TGTGCCAGCGAGGGAGGACCCGGGACAGGGGGATATGGCTACACCTTC.

V and J are TRBV7-2 and TRBJ2-2, with D unclear. The CDR3 length is 17 residues. Deletions cut 1 base from V and 1 base from J, with 13 bases between. Germline CDR1 reads SGHTA; CDR2 reads FQGNSA. CDR3: CASSLVGTSKNTGELFF. The CDR3 DNA sequence: TGTGCCAGCAGCTTAGTTGGTACTTCCAAGAACACCGGGGAGCTGTTTTTT.

The chain combines TRBV25-1 with TRBJ2-1, with D possibly matching TRBD2 (6 bases). The V and J ends lost 10 bases and 5 bases respectively, with 21 bases between them. The germline V gene has CDR1 MGHDK and CDR2 SYGVNS. This CDR3 region has 15 residues. CDR3 protein: CATSMWDSTNNEQFF. The CDR3 bases are TGTGCCACCTCTATGTGGGACTCTACCAACAATGAGCAGTTCTTC.

Written as DNA, the CDR3 is TGTGCCACGGCAGCGGGCCACACAGATACGCAGTATTTT. It yields the protein CATAAGHTDTQYF. The chain recombines TRBV19 with TRBJ2-3; a possible D gene is TRBD2 (6 bases). This CDR3 is built from 13 residues. V shed 10 bases and J shed 2 bases, with 13 bases lying between them. From germline, CDR1 is LNHDA and CDR2 SQIVND (reference sequence).

J is TRBJ1-5 and V is TRBV11-2; D is ambiguous. Germline lookup yields CDR1 SGHAT and CDR2 FQNNGV. V shed 3 bases and J shed 1 base, with 10 bases lying between them. CDR3 size: 15 residues. The CDR3 is CASSLNGESNQPQHF. CDR3 nucleotide sequence: TGTGCCAGCAGCTTGAACGGGGAAAGCAATCAGCCCCAGCATTTT.

The rearrangement uses TRBV12-5 and TRBJ2-5; TRBD1 matches at 8 bases. This CDR3 spans 16 amino acids. V lost 5 bases to trimming and J lost 1 base; unmatched junction nucleotides: 9. Germline assignment: CDR1 LGHNT and CDR2 FRNRAP. This CDR3 is CASGPGQGSFQETQYF. The CDR3 DNA follows: TGTGCTAGTGGTCCAGGACAGGGAAGTTTCCAAGAGACCCAGTACTTC.

The chain combines TRBV10-3 with TRBJ1-1; possible D gene TRBD1, 6 bases. The CDR3 is 13 amino acids. Trimming stripped 6 bases from V and 6 bases from J, with 14 bases between. Germline-derived CDR1 and CDR2 are ENHRY and SYGVKD. The CDR3 bases are TGTGCCATCAGGTCAGGGGTTGACGCTGAAGCTTTCTTT. Protein sequence: CAIRSGVDAEAFF.

The V gene is TRBV28, the J gene TRBJ2-7, with D perhaps TRBD2 (5 bases). Trimming left V 9 bases short and J 0 bases short, with 18 bases between. The CDR3 length is 15 residues. Germline-derived CDR1 and CDR2 are MDHEN and SYDVKM. The CDR3 sequence is CASSERRVRSYEQYF. The CDR3, as DNA: TGTGCCAGTTCCGAGAGGCGGGTCCGCTCCTACGAGCAGTACTTC.

This rearrangement joins TRBV11-3 to TRBJ2-1; D might be TRBD1 (8 bases). Trimming took off 4 bases at V and 0 bases at J, with 19 bases between the two ends. The CDR3 consists of 18 residues. CDR1 and CDR2 from the germline V gene are SGHNT and YENEEA. The CDR3 reads CASSSSGQGGSSYNEQFF. CDR3 bases: TGTGCCAGCAGCTCGTCCGGACAGGGAGGGAGCTCCTACAATGAGCAGTTCTTC.

The V gene is TRBV7-6, the J gene TRBJ1-1, with 8 bases matching TRBD1. The CDR3 loop spans 17 amino acids. V dropped 0 bases and J dropped 5; count of bases not matched to a gene: 11. CDR1 and CDR2 (germline): SGHVS, FNYEAQ. Written as DNA, the CDR3 is TGTGCCAGCAGCTTAGCTGGGACAGGTGGGGGCTCGACTGAAGCTTTCTTT. Translated, it gives CASSLAGTGGGSTEAFF. Together with reference TRBV7-6 and TRBJ1-1, the CDR3 gives the full variable domain: GAGVSQSPRYKVTKRGQDVALRCDPISGHVSLYWYRQALGQGPEFLTYFNYEAQQDKSGLPNDRFSAERPEGSISTLTIQRTEQRDSAMYRCASSLAGTGGGSTEAFFGQGTRLTVV.

This chain joins TRBV10-1 and TRBJ1-2, with unresolved D. The CDR3 runs 15 residues. The V gene lost 5 bases and the J gene lost 1 base, with 14 bases spanning the gap. The V gene's germline CDR1 is WNHNN and CDR2 SYGVQD (reference sequence). CDR3 protein: CASSPAATRNYGYTF. The CDR3 DNA follows: TGCGCCAGCAGTCCAGCAGCGACCCGTAACTATGGCTACACCTTC.

J is TRBJ2-7 and V is TRBV5-5; perhaps TRBD1 as D (6 bases). This CDR3 has 15 residues. V lost 7 bases, J lost 2 bases, and 19 bases lay in between. Germline V gene data show CDR1 as SGHKS and CDR2 as YYEKEE (reference sequence). The CDR3 region has the DNA TGTGCCAGCGAGACGGACAGTTACCAAACCTACGAGCAGTACTTC. It specifies CASETDSYQTYEQYF.

This clone was counted once. The V and J genes are TRBV11-2 and TRBJ2-2; 7 bases fit TRBD2. This CDR3 spans 15 amino acids. V shed 4 bases and J 2 bases; nucleotides not matched to a gene: 4. Germline-derived CDR1 and CDR2 are SGHAT and FQNNGV. The CDR3 is CASSSGLVNTGELFF. CDR3 nucleotide sequence: TGTGCCAGCAGCTCCGGACTAGTAAACACCGGGGAGCTGTTTTTT.

The chain recombines TRBV30 with TRBJ1-2, with a weak D call TRBD1 (5 bases). V was trimmed by 4 bases and J by 9 bases, leaving 15 bases between them. The CDR3 consists of 12 residues. CDR1 and CDR2 (germline): GTSNPN, SVGIG (reference sequence). The CDR3 is CAWISREGRYTF. Written as DNA, the CDR3 is TGTGCCTGGATAAGCAGGGAGGGACGCTACACCTTC.